The rows below give T cell receptor beta chains drawn from one sample of a study of cytomegalovirus exposure and HLA in healthy donors. Assay: immunoSEQ multiplex PCR; the TCRdb copy retains only in-frame clones and omits some. The sample holds 130,000 or so clones; about 80% are singletons and the top ten take more than 1.5%. Sequenced material: PBMCs. All receptors derive from a woman aged 40 to 50 in good health and CMV-seronegative. The CDR3 runs from the conserved cysteine through the conserved F or W. D genes are given only for firm matches. Clone size is stated in some rows and not others, as once, few, many or a class when expanded.

cdr3_length,d_call,v_call,j_call,clone_size,cdr3_nt,cdr3_aa
16,TRBD2,TRBV7-3,TRBJ2-1,once,TGTGCCAGCAGCCGGTCCCAGAGCGGGAGAGGCAATGAGCAGTTCTTC,CASSRSQSGRGNEQFF
15,NA,TRBV7-3,TRBJ1-4,few,TGTGCCAGCAGCTTAATATGGCAAATGAATGAAAAACTGTTTTTT,CASSLIWQMNEKLFF
13,NA,TRBV7-9,TRBJ1-1,few,TGTGCCAGCAGCCCGGACGGGGATATTAGGGCTTTCTTT,CASSPDGDIRAFF
15,NA,TRBV2,TRBJ2-1,NA,TGTGCCAGCAGTAGGGACGGGAGCACGATTCGCGGGCAGTTCTTC,CASSRDGSTIRGQFF
16,TRBD2,TRBV9,TRBJ2-1,NA,TGTGCCAGCAGCGTAGGGGGGACTAGCGGGATTATTGAGCAGTTCTTC,CASSVGGTSGIIEQFF
13,NA,TRBV6-5,TRBJ2-5,NA,TGTGCCAGCAGCGTTATGGGGAGTCAGACCCAGTACTTC,CASSVMGSQTQYF
15,NA,TRBV7-8,TRBJ2-3,NA,TGTGCCAGCAACCCAGGGGGGTCTACCACAGATACGCAGTATTTT,CASNPGGSTTDTQYF
12,NA,TRBV29-1,TRBJ1-1,NA,TGCAGCGTTGAAGTTTGGACTGCTGAAGCTTTCTTT,CSVEVWTAEAFF
14,TRBD1,TRBV5-1,TRBJ2-2,NA,TGCGCCAGCAGCTCGGCGACAGGGCCCGGGGAGCTGTTTTTT,CASSSATGPGELFF
14,NA,TRBV4-3,TRBJ2-7,NA,TGCGCCAGCAGCCAAGAGCCGGGTTTTTACGAGCAGTACTTC,CASSQEPGFYEQYF
16,NA,TRBV5-4,TRBJ2-6,few,TGTGCCAGCAGCTTGGTGAGCGTGGTTGGGGCCAACGTCCTGACTTTC,CASSLVSVVGANVLTF